This TCR beta chain emerged from a study of T cells in localized non-small cell lung cancer. The CDR3 sequence is 15 residues long. The V gene end was trimmed by 4 bases and the J gene end by 1 base; junction bases not matched to a gene: 7. The germline CDR1 and CDR2 sequences are SGHNT and YYREEE (reference sequence). As to this clone: Its antigen is undetermined.

The protocol was immunoSEQ multiplex PCR, while the TCRdb copy is restricted to in-frame clones and leaves out a portion. Among some 140,000 clones, roughly 90% were seen once, and the ten largest hold approximately 1.7%. The study's findings and limits: Greater T cell density in blood accompanied longer overall survival. Adjacent lung was found to contain a median about 62 of the top 100 tumor clones. One tumor region alone was sequenced, and heterogeneity therefore remains possible. Adjacent uninvolved lung tissue had the highest T cell clonality, exceeding tumor.

The chain couples TRBV5-4 to TRBJ2-7, with 8 nucleotides matching TRBD2. The receptor was isolated from an older female donor with stage I lung adenocarcinoma. Sequences were derived from peripheral blood, sampled before any cancer treatment. DNA of the CDR3: TGTGCCAGCAGCCAGGGACTAGAGGAGTCCTACGAGCAGTACTTC. This sequence encodes CASSQGLEESYEQYF.